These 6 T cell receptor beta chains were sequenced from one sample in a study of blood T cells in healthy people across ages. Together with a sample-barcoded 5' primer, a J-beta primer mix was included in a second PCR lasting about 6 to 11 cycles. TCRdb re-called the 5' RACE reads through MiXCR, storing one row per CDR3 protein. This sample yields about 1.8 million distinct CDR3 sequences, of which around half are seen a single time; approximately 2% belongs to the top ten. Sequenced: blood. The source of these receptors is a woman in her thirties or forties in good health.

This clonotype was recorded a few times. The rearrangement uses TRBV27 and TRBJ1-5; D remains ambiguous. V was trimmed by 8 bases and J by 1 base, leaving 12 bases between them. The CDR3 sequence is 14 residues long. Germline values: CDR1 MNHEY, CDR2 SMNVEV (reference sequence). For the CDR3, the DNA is TGTGCCAGCCGCGGAGGGCCGAGCAATCAGCCCCAGCATTTT. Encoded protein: CASRGGPSNQPQHF.

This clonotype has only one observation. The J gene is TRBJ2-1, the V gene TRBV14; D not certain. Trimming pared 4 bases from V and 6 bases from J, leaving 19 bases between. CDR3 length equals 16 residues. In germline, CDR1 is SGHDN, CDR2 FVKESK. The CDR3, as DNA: TGTGCCAGCAGCCCCCCTAGGCCGGTCACGGTCAATGAGCAGTTCTTC. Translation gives CASSPPRPVTVNEQFF. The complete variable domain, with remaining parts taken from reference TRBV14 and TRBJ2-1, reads EAGVTQFPSHSVIEKGQTVTLRCDPISGHDNLYWYRRVMGKEIKFLLHFVKESKQDESGMPNNRFLAERTGGTYSTLKVQPAELEDSGVYFCASSPPRPVTVNEQFFGPGTRLTVL.

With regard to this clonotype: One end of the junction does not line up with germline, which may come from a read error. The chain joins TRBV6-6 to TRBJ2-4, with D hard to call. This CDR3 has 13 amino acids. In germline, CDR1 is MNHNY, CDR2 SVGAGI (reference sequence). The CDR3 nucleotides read TGTGCCAGCAGTGACTCCCTGGCGAACATTCAGTACTTC. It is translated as CASSDSLANIQYF.

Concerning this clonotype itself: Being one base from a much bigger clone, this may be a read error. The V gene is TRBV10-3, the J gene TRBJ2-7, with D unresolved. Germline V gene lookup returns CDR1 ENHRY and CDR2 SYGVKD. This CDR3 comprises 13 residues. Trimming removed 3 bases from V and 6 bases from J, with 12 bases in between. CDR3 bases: TGTGCCATCAGTGATCGTGGTACCTGCGAGCAGTACTTC. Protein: CAISDRGTCEQYF.

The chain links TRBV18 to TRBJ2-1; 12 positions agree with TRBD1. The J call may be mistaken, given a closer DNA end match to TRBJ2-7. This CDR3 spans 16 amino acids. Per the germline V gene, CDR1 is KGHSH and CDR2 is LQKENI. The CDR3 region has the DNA TGTGCCAGCTCACCTACCGGGACAGGGGGCTACAATGAGCAGTACTTC. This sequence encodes CASSPTGTGGYNEQYF.

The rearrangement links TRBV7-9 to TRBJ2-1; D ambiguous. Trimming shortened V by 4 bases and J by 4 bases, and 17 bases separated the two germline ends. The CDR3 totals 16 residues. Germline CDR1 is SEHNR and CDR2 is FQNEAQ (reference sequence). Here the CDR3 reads CASSYQKSNIYNEQFF. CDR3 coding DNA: TGTGCCAGCAGCTACCAAAAATCGAACATATACAATGAGCAGTTCTTC. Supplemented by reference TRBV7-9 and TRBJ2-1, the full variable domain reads DTGVSQNPRHKITKRGQNVTFRCDPISEHNRLYWYRQTLGQGPEFLTYFQNEAQLEKSRLLSDRFSAERPKGSFSTLEIQRTEQGDSAMYLCASSYQKSNIYNEQFFGPGTRLTVL.